The 9 T cell receptor beta chains below were found in one sample sequenced in a study of blood T cell repertoires in COVID-19 (dated by TCRdb to 2018 to 2021). Receptors were amplified or captured by the immunoSEQ multiplex PCR assay. This immuneACCESS table, as held by TCRdb, lists in-frame sequences with V and J called but not all clones. Of the missing ones, under half trace to an unresolved V gene in checked studies; the others have no known cause. The sample includes fewer than 400,000 clones, with 65% to 90% observed a single time. 3.5% to 5% of the sample comes from the top ten. Material for sequencing was PBMCs or T cells enriched from blood (not recorded which). All receptors derive from a man aged 25-45 years who had recovered from COVID-19.

The count of this clone is one. The chain couples TRBV7-9 to TRBJ2-1; D gene unclear. Germline assignment: CDR1 SEHNR and CDR2 FQNEAQ (reference sequence). The V gene lost 5 bases and the J gene lost 5 bases, with 7 bases spanning the gap. CDR3 length equals 12 residues. CDR3 region: CASSLEDNEQFF. As DNA, the CDR3 is TGTGCCAGCAGCCTCGAGGACAATGAGCAGTTCTTC.

The J gene is TRBJ1-4, the V gene TRBV20-1; D is unclear. This CDR3 has 14 residues. V shed 3 bases and J shed 6 bases, with 14 bases lying between them. CDR1 is DFQATT and CDR2 is SNEGSKA in the germline V gene (reference sequence). The CDR3 here is CSASDGPGDEKLFF. Written as DNA, the CDR3 is TGCAGTGCTAGTGACGGCCCCGGGGATGAAAAACTGTTTTTT.

The V gene is TRBV13, the J gene TRBJ1-2, with 8 nucleotides matching TRBD1. Germline V gives CDR1 PRHDT, CDR2 FYEKMQ (reference sequence). V dropped 0 bases and J dropped 4; count of bases not matched to a gene: 7. The CDR3 covers 16 residues. As DNA, the CDR3 is TGTGCCAGCAGCTTAGGGCAGGGGGCGCCCGGCTATGGCTACACCTTC. Translated: CASSLGQGAPGYGYTF.

The chain is built from TRBV4-2 and TRBJ2-5; perhaps TRBD2 as D (6 bases). The V gene lost 1 base and the J gene lost 6 bases, with 9 bases spanning the gap. The CDR3 is 13 amino acids. CDR1 and CDR2 from the germline V gene are LGHNA and YNFKEQ. The CDR3 DNA reads TGTGCCAGCAGCCAAGGTCTAGCGCAGACCCAGTACTTC. This codes for CASSQGLAQTQYF.

This clone has more than one count but fewer than ten. This sequence joins TRBV6-5 and TRBJ2-5; D unclear. This CDR3 is 11 amino acids long. Germline lookup yields CDR1 MNHEY and CDR2 SVGAGI. V gave up 3 bases and J gave up 3 bases, with 2 bases separating them. CDR3 sequence reads: CASSYKETQYF. The DNA of the CDR3 is TGTGCCAGCAGTTATAAAGAGACCCAGTACTTC.

This clone was observed a single time. V and J are TRBV3-1 (or the pseudogene TRBV3-2) and TRBJ1-1, with D uncertain. The CDR3 contains 15 residues. The germline gives CDR1 LGHDT, CDR2 YNNKEL (reference sequence). Trimming took off 3 bases at V and 1 base at J, with 12 bases between the two ends. The CDR3 loop reads CASSQGSTSNTEAFF. The DNA for the CDR3 is TGTGCCAGCAGCCAGGGGAGTACATCGAACACTGAAGCTTTCTTT.

DNA of the CDR3: TGCGCCAGCAGTGCTACAGGGGATCCGGGGGGCTACACCTTC. Translation gives CASSATGDPGGYTF. The chain has TRBV5-1 and TRBJ1-2; 7 positions match TRBD1. The CDR3 runs 14 residues. Losses at the gene ends were 5 bases for V and 8 bases for J; bases not matched to a gene: 12. Germline V gene sequence: CDR1 SGHRS, CDR2 YFSETQ.

This clone was seen a single time. The V and J genes are TRBV5-6 and TRBJ1-2, with a possible D match to TRBD1 (6 bases). Germline CDR1 reads SGHDT; CDR2 reads YYEEEE. There are 13 residues in the CDR3. Between the trimmed V and J ends, which lost 4 bases and 5 bases, there was a span of 12 bases. The DNA for the CDR3 is TGTGCCAGCAGCCTAGGACAGCGGTATGGCTACACCTTC. Translated: CASSLGQRYGYTF.

This chain connects TRBV30 to TRBJ2-7; 8 nucleotides align to TRBD1. V lost 5 bases and J lost 3; bases outside the gene matches: 15. CDR1 is GTSNPN and CDR2 is SVGIG in the germline V gene (reference sequence). The length of the CDR3 is 16 residues. The CDR3 loop reads CAWGPGTGSSFYEQYF. The CDR3 DNA sequence: TGTGCCTGGGGTCCCGGGACAGGTTCGAGCTTCTACGAGCAGTACTTC. Full variable domain (outside the CDR3, taken from reference TRBV30 and TRBJ2-7): SQTIHQWPATLVQPVGSPLSLECTVEGTSNPNLYWYRQAAGRGLQLLFYSVGIGQISSEVPQNLSASRPQDRQFILSSKKLLLSDSGFYLCAWGPGTGSSFYEQYFGPGTRLTVT.